This T cell receptor beta chain was recorded in a study of Graves' ophthalmopathy and Graves' hyperthyroidism. The overall study: Sampling took place at initial diagnosis, with peripheral blood obtained before any treatment. Findings and caveats of the study: Ophthalmopathy progression prediction by the model yielded a sensitivity of about 68% and a specificity of under 80%.

The CDR3 is 13 amino acids. V was shortened by 4 bases and J by 9 bases, with 16 bases between the two germline ends. Germline lookup yields CDR1 MNHEY and CDR2 SMNVEV (reference sequence). RNA transcripts yielded amplified TCR beta CDR3 regions. Second-round multiplex PCR followed a first-round RT-PCR using HTBI primers. MiXCR was run by TCRdb on the multiplex PCR reads, yielding one entry per CDR3 protein. Of about 620,000 distinct CDR3 sequences in the sample, 22% were seen once. This clonotype was detected many times. Its antigen is undetermined. V gene TRBV27 combines with J gene TRBJ2-7; D gene ambiguous. The TCR sequence derives from a woman between 18 and 29 years old with stable Graves' hyperthyroidism. Some clones in this sample may be carry-over from other donors' samples. The sample taken for sequencing was peripheral blood. CDR3 DNA sequence: TGTGCCAGCAGTTATAACCCTCCTACGTGGCAGTACTTC. Translating it yields CASSYNPPTWQYF.